This TCR beta chain originates from a study of radiotherapy plus CTLA-4 blockade in lung cancer. Study conclusions and caveats: TCR clones from tumors expanded in blood after radiotherapy plus ipilimumab. Early clone dynamics of blood T cells, plus interferon-beta, reportedly predicted response best.

The germline V gene encodes CDR1 LNHDA and CDR2 SQIVND (reference sequence). The CDR3 has 13 amino acids. V gave up 8 bases and J gave up 0 bases, with 11 bases separating them. Method: immunoSEQ multiplex PCR; TCRdb's copy keeps in-frame clones and lacks some. The table lists 110,000 or so clones, 78% of them singletons, with about 5.2% in the top ten. In this sample, this clone turned up many times. Its antigen is unknown. This clonotype was obtained from a human donor with non-small cell lung cancer who had a partial response to radiotherapy plus ipilimumab. The chain employs TRBV19 and TRBJ2-7; the D gene is possibly TRBD2 (6 bases). The source material was peripheral blood, sampled from a patient treated with radiotherapy plus ipilimumab. CDR3 region: CASRSGPSYEQYF. Written as DNA, the CDR3 is TGTGCCAGTCGAAGCGGGCCCTCCTACGAGCAGTACTTC.